These 13 T cell receptor beta chains were all obtained from the same sample, sequenced in a study of CD8+CD57+ T cells in acquired aplastic anemia. Profiling that covered TCR beta VDJ and CDR3 relied on genomic DNA as its template. TCRdb reanalysed the reads using MiXCR and keeps one entry per CDR3 protein. The sample records about 98,000 distinct CDR3 sequences, around two thirds being singletons. Whoever was chosen for sequencing had shown CD8+CD57+ cell expansion by flow cytometry. The specimen sequenced was sorted CD4+, CD8+, or CD8+CD57+ T cells (not recorded which) from PBMCs. The receptors derive from a human donor with aplastic anemia.

This rearrangement joins TRBV20-1 to TRBJ2-3; 10 positions agree with TRBD1. Germline lookup yields CDR1 DFQATT and CDR2 SNEGSKA (reference sequence). Trimming took 6 bases from V and 6 from J; bases not matched to a gene: 3. This CDR3 has 12 residues. CDR3 in DNA: TGCAGTGCGGGACAGGGGACGGATACGCAGTATTTT. Amino acids: CSAGQGTDTQYF.

The chain couples TRBV2 to TRBJ2-5; D tentatively fits TRBD1 or TRBD2 (5 bases each). The CDR3 contains 13 residues. CDR1 and CDR2 from the germline V gene are SNHLY and FYNNEI. V was cut by 7 bases and J by 5 bases, with 14 bases left in between. Here the CDR3 reads CASIKRGVETQYF. CDR3 sequence (DNA): TGTGCCAGCATCAAGAGGGGTGTCGAGACCCAGTACTTC.

The chain is built from TRBV20-1 and TRBJ1-2, with a possible D match to TRBD1 (6 bases). The germline V gene encodes CDR1 DFQATT and CDR2 SNEGSKA (reference sequence). The CDR3 is 13 residues long. V was pared by 2 bases and J by 5 bases, with 12 bases between. The CDR3 nucleotides are TGCAGTGCTAGACTATGGGACACGTATGGCTACACCTTC. Translation: CSARLWDTYGYTF.

The chain joins TRBV5-1 to TRBJ2-5; 8 bases agree with TRBD2. V gave up 4 bases and J gave up 4 bases; unmatched junction bases: 12. The CDR3 is 16 amino acids. Per the germline V gene, CDR1 is SGHRS and CDR2 is YFSETQ. CDR3 loop: CASSVPGGPSGETQYF. The CDR3 DNA sequence: TGCGCCAGCAGCGTCCCGGGGGGGCCCAGCGGAGAGACCCAGTACTTC.

This clonotype was observed a few times. CDR3 in DNA: TGCAGTGCTAGAGGGGGACAGTCCTACGAGCAGTACTTC. Its translation is CSARGGQSYEQYF. The J gene is TRBJ2-7, the V gene TRBV20-1; TRBD1 agrees at 7 bases. With V trimmed by 1 base and J by 1 base, 1 base remained unmatched. The germline gives CDR1 DFQATT, CDR2 SNEGSKA (reference sequence). This CDR3 comprises 13 residues.

This clonotype was seen a handful of times. V and J are TRBV7-3 and TRBJ2-3; the D is unclear. Germline loops: CDR1 SGHTA, CDR2 FQGTGA. Trimming shortened V by 5 bases and J by 1 base, and 4 bases separated the two germline ends. There are 12 residues in the CDR3. CDR3 protein: CASSDGTDTQYF. For the CDR3, the DNA is TGTGCCAGCAGCGACGGCACAGATACGCAGTATTTT. The variable domain in full, with the rest retrieved from reference TRBV7-3 and TRBJ2-3, is GAGVSQTPSNKVTEKGKYVELRCDPISGHTALYWYRQSLGQGPEFLIYFQGTGAADDSGLPNDRFFAVRPEGSVSTLKIQRTERGDSAVYLCASSDGTDTQYFGPGTRLTVL.

A single count supports this clonotype. This sequence joins TRBV24-1 and TRBJ2-3; 8 nucleotides match TRBD1. Germline trimming cut 3 bases from V and 5 bases from J; bases unmatched to any gene: 12. The CDR3 sequence is 17 residues long. The germline gives CDR1 KGHDR, CDR2 SFDVKD. The DNA for the CDR3 is TGTGCCACCAGTGATGATCAGGGGGCGAATGTTATAGATACGCAGTATTTT. It specifies CATSDDQGANVIDTQYF.

As for this clonotype: Germline and junction disagree at one end, which may indicate a read error. CDR3 DNA sequence: TGTGCCAGCAGCTCCACGCAGGGCCGAGGGGAGAACACTGAAGCTTCCTTT. Protein sequence: CASSSTQGRGENTEASF. V usage is TRBV11-1 and J usage is TRBJ1-1, with TRBD1 as a possible D gene (5 bases). Germline lookup yields CDR1 SGHAT and CDR2 FQDESV (reference sequence). This CDR3 spans 17 amino acids.

The CDR3 coding sequence is TGTGCCAGCACGGTTAGCGGGAACACAGATACGCAGTATTTT. Encoded protein: CASTVSGNTDTQYF. This chain joins TRBV2 and TRBJ2-3, with 8 bases matching TRBD2. The CDR3 extends over 14 amino acids. The ends lost 7 bases at V and 2 bases at J; junction bases unmatched: 5. Germline-derived CDR1 and CDR2 are SNHLY and FYNNEI.

The DNA of the CDR3 is TGTGCCAGCAGCGTAGGGACAGGGGCCTACGAGCAGTACTTC. This encodes CASSVGTGAYEQYF. The chain couples TRBV9 to TRBJ2-7; 9 nucleotides agree with TRBD1. CDR3 length: 14 amino acids. The germline V gene has CDR1 SGDLS and CDR2 YYNGEE. V lost 0 bases to trimming and J lost 2 bases; unmatched junction nucleotides: 0.

This clonotype was seen a handful of times. V is TRBV29-1 and J is TRBJ2-7; D is perhaps TRBD1 (6 bases). Trimming shortened V by 3 bases and J by 6 bases, and 12 bases separated the two germline ends. Germline V gene sequence: CDR1 SQVTM, CDR2 ANQGSEA. The CDR3 consists of 12 residues. The CDR3 bases are TGCAGCGTTGAGTCAGGGGTCGGCGAGCAGTACTTC. Its translation: CSVESGVGEQYF.

This clonotype has just one count. Germline is not matched at one junction end, which may reflect a read error. The chain joins TRBV10-2 to TRBJ2-1; the D gene could be TRBD1 or TRBD2 (5 bases each). CDR3 length: 15 amino acids. Germline lookup yields CDR1 WSHSY and CDR2 SAAADI. The CDR3 reads CASSDSGPSYDEQFF. DNA for the CDR3: TGCGCCAGCAGTGACTCGGGGCCCTCCTACGATGAGCAGTTCTTC.

The chain carries TRBV20-1 and TRBJ1-1; D is unclear. The germline V gene encodes CDR1 DFQATT and CDR2 SNEGSKA (reference sequence). The ends were cut back, 5 bases at V and 2 bases at J, with 12 bases in the middle. This CDR3 comprises 13 residues. The CDR3 here is CSAFFQANTEAFF. In nucleotides, the CDR3 is TGCAGTGCTTTCTTTCAGGCTAACACTGAAGCTTTCTTT.